This T cell receptor (beta chain) was observed in a study of regulatory T cells in long-lasting Graves disease. General observations from the study: Researchers examined only peripheral blood and not thyroid tissue. Accuracy could have been hurt by small sample size.

Germline CDR1 ENHRY, CDR2 SYGVKD. With 2 bases clipped from V and 2 bases from J, the junction kept 6 bases outside the gene matches. This CDR3 is built from 16 residues. This clonotype was detected many times. The antigen is unknown. Regarding time point: newly diagnosed GD, antithyroid drugs for less than 3 months. RNA isolated from PBMCs was used to make the TCR library. Combining iRepertoire HTBI primers with Arm-PCR of CDR3 regions, the authors built TCR beta libraries. The authors' processing: Sequenced samples collectively carried under 75 TRBV and roughly 15 TRBJ segments. TCRdb itself ran the multiplex PCR reads through MiXCR, one entry per CDR3 protein. TCRdb, rather than the study authors, made the V and J calls. The data contain 560,000 or so distinct CDR3 sequences, about 16% of them singletons. This sample also belongs to another study, concerning T cells in Graves' hyperthyroidism and ophthalmopathy. As reported in that work: Patients with uncontrolled infections, other autoimmune diseases, pregnancy or lactation were excluded.

V usage is TRBV10-3 and J usage is TRBJ2-1; 7 positions match TRBD2. Specimen: peripheral blood mononuclear cells (PBMCs), collected at new diagnosis, from a patient treated with antithyroid drugs. This clonotype was obtained from a man between 18 and 35 years old with Graves disease. The CDR3 region has the DNA TGTGCCATCAGTGAGGGGACTATCCCTGCCTACAATGAGCAGTTCTTC. As protein: CAISEGTIPAYNEQFF.